The 20 T cell receptor beta chains below come from one sample, sequenced in a study of T cells in women clearing cervical HPV infection. The table came from immunoSEQ multiplex PCR; TCRdb's copy has only in-frame clones and leaves some out. Listed are about 26,000 clones; roughly 4% falls within the top ten. Sequenced sample: blood buffy coat. These receptors all come from a woman aged 18 to 75 with a cervical HPV16 infection that either progressed to CIN3+ or cleared (not recorded which).

With respect to this clone: The sequenced fragment ends 3 residues before the CDR3 boundary, so the rest is inferred from the germline J gene. The V call is TRBV6-4, the J call TRBJ1-2, with unresolved D. The CDR3 sequence is 13 residues long. Germline V gene lookup returns CDR1 MRHNA and CDR2 SNTAGT. V dropped 7 bases and J dropped 2 bases, with 11 bases sitting between them. CDR3 region: CASNSLINYGYTF. The CDR3 bases that were read are TGTGCCAGCAACAGTCTGATCAACTATGGC.

CDR3 bases read: TGCAGTGCCGTGGGACTGACAAATCAGCCC. Translating it yields CSAVGLTNQP. The full-length CDR3 reads as CSAVGLTNQPQHF. The chain couples TRBV20-1 to TRBJ1-5, with D possibly being TRBD1 (5 bases). The read finishes 3 residues shy of the CDR3 end, and the germline J gene is used to complete it. There are 13 residues in the CDR3. Germline V gene data show CDR1 as DFQATT and CDR2 as SNEGSKA (reference sequence). Trimming left V 6 bases short and J 4 bases short, with 13 bases between.

Regarding this clone: Read sequence stops 3 residues before the CDR3 end, and the germline J gene provides the missing end. The J gene is TRBJ2-1, the V gene TRBV23-1; 9 nucleotides align to TRBD2. TRBV23-1 has ORF status, its function being uncertain. The V and J ends lost 3 bases and 9 bases, in that order; junction bases with no gene match: 15. The length of the CDR3 is 17 residues. CDR3 amino acids: CASSHPPPAAGGGEQFF. CDR3 DNA (partial): TGCGCCAGCAGTCATCCCCCTCCCGCGGCGGGGGGGGGTGAG.

Note on this clone: The CDR3 extends 3 residues past the end of the read, so its final part is completed from the germline J gene. The chain employs TRBV11-3 and TRBJ2-7, with 9 nucleotides matching TRBD1. This CDR3 comprises 15 residues. Trimming took 0 bases from V and 4 from J; bases not matched to a gene: 4. Germline V gene lookup returns CDR1 SGHNT and CDR2 YENEEA. CDR3 loop: CASSLDGTGTYEQYF. CDR3 DNA, as far as it was read: TGTGCCAGCAGCTTAGATGGGACAGGGACTTACGAG.

CDR3 region: CASSLRQGAEEKLFF. CDR3 DNA (partial): TGTGCCAGCAGCTTAAGACAGGGGGCGGAAGAAAAA. This chain joins TRBV5-4 and TRBJ1-4; 10 nucleotides line up with TRBD1. Read sequence stops 3 residues before the CDR3 end, and the germline J gene provides the missing end. The germline V gene has CDR1 SGHNT and CDR2 YYREEE (reference sequence). The length of the CDR3 is 15 residues. V shed 2 bases and J 8 bases; nucleotides not matched to a gene: 6.

Regarding this clone: The read terminates 3 residues ahead of where the CDR3 ends, so the germline J gene completes it. This chain links TRBV7-6 with TRBJ2-7; D is possibly TRBD2 (6 bases). This CDR3 spans 14 amino acids. V was shortened by 3 bases and J by 6 bases, with 15 bases between the two germline ends. Germline V gives CDR1 SGHVS, CDR2 FNYEAQ. Incomplete CDR3 DNA: TGTGCCAGCAGCTTGGGCACTAGCCTAACCGAG. Residues: CASSLGTSLTE. The CDR3, in full, reads CASSLGTSLTEQYF.

In the case of this clone: The sequenced fragment ends 3 residues before the CDR3 boundary, so the rest is inferred from the germline J gene. The chain couples TRBV4-1 to TRBJ2-7, with a possible D match to TRBD2 (6 bases). The CDR3 spans 13 residues. V gave up 4 bases and J gave up 3 bases, with 10 bases separating them. Per the germline V gene, CDR1 is MGHRA and CDR2 is YSYEKL. The DNA read from the CDR3 is TGCGCCAGCAGCCCAGTCGGGGGCTACGAG. Encoded protein: CASSPVGGYE. The entire CDR3 is CASSPVGGYEQYF.

Details on this clone: The sequenced fragment ends 3 residues before the CDR3 boundary, so the rest is inferred from the germline J gene. The rearrangement uses TRBV20-1 and TRBJ2-7; D possibly corresponds to TRBD1 (5 bases). V was pared by 4 bases and J by 3 bases, with 10 bases between. The CDR3 runs 12 residues. CDR1 is DFQATT, CDR2 SNEGSKA, per germline (reference sequence). The CDR3 spells CSATTVFYEQYF. Incomplete CDR3 DNA: TGCAGTGCTACGACAGTTTTCTACGAG.

Notes on this clone: The junction does not match germline at one end; this may be a read error. From the germline J gene comes the end of the CDR3, since the read stops 3 residues before it. The chain employs TRBV4-2 and TRBJ2-2; tentative D call: TRBD2 (5 bases). This CDR3 spans 15 amino acids. CDR1 and CDR2 (germline): LGHNA, YNFKEQ. The CDR3 region is CASSLIAGDTGELFF. The sequenced CDR3 bases are TGCGCCAGCAGTCTCATCGCGGGTGACACCGGGGAG.

About this clone: The CDR3 end is not reached by the read, which stops 3 residues before it; the germline J gene fills it in. This chain uses TRBV11-2 with TRBJ2-1; TRBD2 aligns across 8 bases. The CDR3 has 15 amino acids. J gave up 8 bases and V 5 bases, and 11 bases lay outside the gene matches. Germline CDR1 reads SGHAT; CDR2 reads FQNNGV. Partial CDR3 DNA: TGTGCCAGCAGCCCGGGGGCGGGGGGTGTGGATGAG. Translated, it gives CASSPGAGGVDE. The whole CDR3 protein reads CASSPGAGGVDEQFF. Supplemented by reference TRBV11-2 and TRBJ2-1, the full variable domain reads EAGVAQSPRYKIIEKRQSVAFWCNPISGHATLYWYQQILGQGPKLLIQFQNNGVVDDSQLPKDRFSAERLKGVDSTLKIQPAKLEDSAVYLCASSPGAGGVDEQFFGPGTRLTVL.

The part of the CDR3 DNA that was read is TGTGCCAGCTCACAGCGAGCCTTAAATGAAAAA. Its translation is CASSQRALNEK. The CDR3 in full is CASSQRALNEKLFF. This rearrangement joins TRBV18 to TRBJ1-4, with unresolved D. The read is 3 residues too short to cover the CDR3 end, so that end is filled in from the germline J gene. The CDR3 contains 14 residues. CDR1 and CDR2 from the germline V gene are KGHSH and LQKENI. Between the trimmed V and J ends, which lost 4 bases and 5 bases, there was a span of 11 bases.

Turning to this clone: The CDR3 end is not reached by the read, which stops 3 residues before it; the germline J gene fills it in. The chain links TRBV6-2 or TRBV6-3 to TRBJ1-1; D uncertain. CDR1 and CDR2 (germline): MNHEY, SVGEGT. V gave up 7 bases and J gave up 1 base, with 13 bases separating them. The CDR3 totals 14 residues. The sequenced part of the CDR3 DNA is TGTGCCAGCAATCCAAACCGGGGGAACACTGAA. It is translated as CASNPNRGNTE. The complete CDR3 sequence is CASNPNRGNTEAFF.

In regard to this clone: The read finishes 3 residues shy of the CDR3 end, and the germline J gene is used to complete it. The chain uses TRBV11-2 and TRBJ1-2; D might be TRBD1 (5 bases). The V end was cut by 4 bases, the J end by 0 bases, with 9 bases between. Germline CDR1 and CDR2: SGHAT and FQNNGV. CDR3 size: 14 residues. The CDR3 sequence: CASSSTGSNYGYTF. The sequenced part of the CDR3 DNA is TGTGCCAGCAGCTCCACAGGTTCTAACTATGGC.

With regard to this clone: The CDR3 end falls 3 residues outside the read, so it is completed with the germline J gene. V is TRBV7-8 and J is TRBJ2-5, with 11 bases fitting TRBD2. Germline values: CDR1 SGHVS, CDR2 FQNEAQ. This CDR3 contains 16 residues. V trimming: 5 bases; J trimming: 3 bases; junction bases outside the gene matches: 8. Here the CDR3 reads CASSLPSGGIEETQYF. The sequenced CDR3 bases are TGTGCCAGCAGCCTTCCTAGCGGGGGGATCGAAGAGACC.

Of note for this clone: The read comes to an end 3 residues before the CDR3 does, leaving the germline J gene to fill in the end. The chain recombines TRBV30 with TRBJ2-5, with D possibly being TRBD1 or TRBD2 (5 bases each). V lost 3 bases to trimming and J lost 2 bases, with 13 bases between them. The CDR3 contains 14 residues. The germline gives CDR1 GTSNPN, CDR2 SVGIG (reference sequence). Incomplete CDR3 DNA: TGTGCCTGGAGGAGACCGAGGGGACAAGAGACC. Its translation: CAWRRPRGQET. The entire CDR3 protein reads CAWRRPRGQETQYF.

With respect to this clone: Read coverage stops 3 residues before the CDR3 terminus; the germline J gene supplies the remainder. This chain uses TRBV19 with TRBJ1-1; possibly TRBD1 for D (5 bases). Per the germline V gene, CDR1 is LNHDA and CDR2 is SQIVND (reference sequence). CDR3 length: 16 residues. The DNA read from the CDR3 is TGTGCCAGTAGTATGAAAGGGGCGGGGGTTAGGGATACG. Its translation: CASSMKGAGVRDT. The whole CDR3 reads CASSMKGAGVRDTAFF.

About this clone: The CDR3 end is not reached by the read, which stops 3 residues before it; the germline J gene fills it in. The same CDR3 is also encoded by other DNA sequences in this sample. This chain joins TRBV18 and TRBJ2-7, with D perhaps matching TRBD1 (5 bases). Germline V gene data show CDR1 as KGHSH and CDR2 as LQKENI. V was trimmed by 6 bases and J by 6 bases, leaving 24 bases between them. The CDR3 covers 16 residues. The part of the CDR3 DNA that was read is TGTGCCAGCTCCCCCCCGATAGGACAAATATCAAGCGAG. This translates into CASSPPIGQISSE. The full CDR3 sequence reads CASSPPIGQISSEQYF.

Concerning this clone itself: The read gets to within 3 residues of the CDR3 end, and the germline J gene fills in the rest. The genes are TRBV3-1 (or the pseudogene TRBV3-2) and TRBJ2-5; 9 nucleotides line up with TRBD2. With 1 base clipped from V and 1 base from J, the junction kept 4 bases outside the gene matches. Germline V CDR1 and CDR2: LGHDT, YNNKEL (reference sequence). CDR3 length: 16 amino acids. The CDR3 loop is CASSQGSGGAQETQYF. Partial CDR3 DNA: TGTGCCAGCAGCCAAGGTAGCGGGGGAGCCCAAGAGACC.

This clone is deemed medium-sized by its frequency. Coverage ceases 3 residues before the CDR3 finishes, and the germline J gene fills in the end. The chain is built from TRBV18 and TRBJ2-7, with D perhaps matching TRBD1 (6 bases). This CDR3 is built from 14 residues. CDR1 is KGHSH and CDR2 is LQKENI in the germline V gene. The V and J ends lost 2 bases and 0 bases respectively, with 8 bases between them. The DNA read from the CDR3 is TGTGCCAGCTCACCAGGGACACACTCCTACGAG. As protein: CASSPGTHSYE. From start to end, the CDR3 is CASSPGTHSYEQYF.

Notes on this clone: The read halts 3 residues ahead of the CDR3 end, with the missing end drawn from the germline J gene. This chain links TRBV2 with TRBJ2-2; 8 nucleotides match TRBD1. Trimming at V came to 9 bases and at J to 6 bases, leaving 6 bases not matched to a gene. CDR1 SNHLY and CDR2 FYNNEI come from the germline V gene. The CDR3 sequence is 13 residues long. The CDR3 loop reads CARTGGEAGELFF. The DNA read from the CDR3 is TGTGCCAGAACAGGGGGAGAAGCCGGGGAG.